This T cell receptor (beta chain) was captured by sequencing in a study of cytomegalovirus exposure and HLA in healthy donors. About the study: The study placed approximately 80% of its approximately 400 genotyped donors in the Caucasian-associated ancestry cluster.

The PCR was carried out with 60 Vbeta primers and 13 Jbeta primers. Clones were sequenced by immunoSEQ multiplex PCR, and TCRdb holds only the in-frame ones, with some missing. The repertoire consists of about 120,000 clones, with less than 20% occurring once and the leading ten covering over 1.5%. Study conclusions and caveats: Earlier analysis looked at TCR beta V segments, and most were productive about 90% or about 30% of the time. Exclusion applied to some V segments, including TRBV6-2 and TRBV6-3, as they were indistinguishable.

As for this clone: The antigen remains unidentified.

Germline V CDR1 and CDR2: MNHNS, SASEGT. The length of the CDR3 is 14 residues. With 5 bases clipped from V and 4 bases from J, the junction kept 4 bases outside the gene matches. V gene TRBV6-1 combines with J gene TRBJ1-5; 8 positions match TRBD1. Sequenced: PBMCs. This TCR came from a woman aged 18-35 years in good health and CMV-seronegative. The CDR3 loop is CASSQRDRNQPQHF. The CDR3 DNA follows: TGTGCCAGCAGTCAACGGGACAGGAATCAGCCCCAGCATTTT.